Shown below are 26 T cell receptor beta chains from a single sample sequenced in a study of T cell changes during pregnancy in multiple sclerosis. Profiling relied on immunoSEQ multiplex PCR, and the TCRdb table lists in-frame clones only, not all of them. The repertoire holds about 74,000 clones, with approximately 91% as singletons. The sample in question was peripheral blood, obtained in the third trimester of pregnancy. Receptors were obtained from a female donor with multiple sclerosis, enrolled in a pregnancy study.

J is TRBJ1-2 and V is TRBV28; D is possibly TRBD1 (6 bases). V was cut by 6 bases and J by 3 bases, with 11 bases left in between. Germline CDR1 reads MDHEN; CDR2 reads SYDVKM. CDR3 length equals 13 residues. CDR3 DNA: TGTGCCAGCAGCCCAAGGACAGACTATGGCTACACCTTC. Translation: CASSPRTDYGYTF.

The chain is built from TRBV2 and TRBJ2-3; D is possibly TRBD1 (6 bases). V was trimmed by 4 bases and J by 3 bases, leaving 23 bases between them. This CDR3 comprises 18 residues. Germline V gene lookup returns CDR1 SNHLY and CDR2 FYNNEI. CDR3 loop: CASSVPTSGTRETDTQYF. In nucleotides, the CDR3 is TGTGCCAGCAGTGTGCCCACCTCCGGGACAAGGGAAACAGATACGCAGTATTTT. The full variable domain, its missing parts supplied by reference TRBV2 and TRBJ2-3, is EPEVTQTPSHQVTQMGQEVILRCVPISNHLYFYWYRQILGQKVEFLVSFYNNEISEKSEIFDDQFSVERPDGSNFTLKIRSTKLEDSAMYFCASSVPTSGTRETDTQYFGPGTRLTVL.

This clone was found once. V usage is TRBV29-1 and J usage is TRBJ2-5; D might be TRBD1 (5 bases). V lost 3 bases and J 5 bases, leaving 19 bases between the germline ends. The CDR3 has 15 residues. Looked up from germline, CDR1 is SQVTM and CDR2 is ANQGSEA. The chain's CDR3 is CSVDLHLRVGETQYF. The DNA for the CDR3 is TGCAGCGTTGACCTTCATCTCAGGGTGGGCGAGACCCAGTACTTC.

This rearrangement joins TRBV19 to TRBJ2-2, with TRBD2 matching 10 bases. Per germline, CDR1 LNHDA and CDR2 SQIVND (reference sequence). CDR3 length: 17 amino acids. The J segment lost 6 bases and the V segment lost 1 base, leaving 8 bases of the junction unmatched. CDR3 residues: CASSIAPGLASPGELFF. Written as DNA, the CDR3 is TGTGCCAGTAGTATAGCTCCGGGACTAGCGTCCCCCGGGGAGCTGTTTTTT.

V and J are TRBV29-1 and TRBJ1-2, with D possibly matching TRBD1 (5 bases). The CDR3 covers 13 residues. The germline V gene encodes CDR1 SQVTM and CDR2 ANQGSEA. With 8 bases removed from V and 2 bases from J, the gap between germline ends came to 15 bases. The CDR3 bases are TGCAGCACCCGGGGGGAGGCGAACTATGGCTACACCTTC. This gives the protein CSTRGEANYGYTF.

The rearrangement links TRBV2 to TRBJ2-7; tentatively, D is TRBD2 (6 bases). Germline V gives CDR1 SNHLY, CDR2 FYNNEI. V was shortened by 7 bases and J by 0 bases, with 19 bases between the two germline ends. This CDR3 is built from 16 residues. The CDR3 region has the DNA TGTGCCAGCACCTCCCCGGAGGGGCAGAGCTCCTACGAGCAGTACTTC. Translation: CASTSPEGQSSYEQYF.

The chain couples TRBV18 to TRBJ1-1, with a weak D call TRBD1 (5 bases). The CDR3 totals 14 residues. Germline lookup yields CDR1 KGHSH and CDR2 LQKENI. The ends were cut back, 2 bases at V and 7 bases at J, with 14 bases in the middle. The CDR3 coding sequence is TGTGCCAGCTCACCAATAGGGGCTCCTCATGAAGCTTTCTTT. It encodes CASSPIGAPHEAFF.

The chain has TRBV5-4 and TRBJ2-6, with 9 bases matching TRBD2. Losses at the gene ends were 4 bases for V and 2 bases for J; bases not matched to a gene: 10. The germline gives CDR1 SGHNT, CDR2 YYREEE (reference sequence). The CDR3 sequence is 18 residues long. The CDR3 DNA reads as TGTGCCAGCAGCACCGGAAATAGCGGGGGAGCTGGGGCCAACGTCCTGACTTTC. Its protein product is CASSTGNSGGAGANVLTF.

The chain has TRBV9 and TRBJ1-5; no clear D. This CDR3 has 14 amino acids. V was cut by 4 bases and J by 0 bases, with 8 bases left in between. The V gene's germline CDR1 is SGDLS and CDR2 YYNGEE. CDR3: CASSLTNSNQPQHF. CDR3 coding DNA: TGTGCCAGCAGCCTGACAAATAGCAATCAGCCCCAGCATTTT.

This chain joins TRBV11-2 and TRBJ2-7, with 8 bases identical to TRBD2. After removal of 5 bases from V and 12 bases from J, the junction contained 6 bases not matched to a gene. The length of the CDR3 is 11 residues. From germline, CDR1 is SGHAT and CDR2 FQNNGV. Here the CDR3 reads CASSVLAVRYF. The CDR3 DNA follows: TGTGCCAGCAGCGTACTAGCGGTGAGGTACTTC.

The count of this clone is one. The chain joins TRBV2 to TRBJ1-5; D call uncertain. With 3 bases removed from V and 9 bases from J, the gap between germline ends came to 21 bases. Germline CDR1 SNHLY, CDR2 FYNNEI. The length of the CDR3 is 16 residues. The CDR3 coding sequence is TGTGCCAGCAGTGACGCTAACTCGGGTGCCCGTTCGCCCCAGCATTTT. Protein product: CASSDANSGARSPQHF.

This chain connects TRBV4-3 to TRBJ2-6; TRBD2 is a possible D gene (5 bases). The germline V and J ends were trimmed by 1 base and 0 bases, with 10 bases remaining between them. Germline CDR1 and CDR2: LGHNA and YSLEER. The CDR3 runs to 17 residues. In nucleotides, the CDR3 is TGCGCCAGCAGCCAAGCTTCCGGGATCTCTGGGGCCAACGTCCTGACTTTC. This gives the protein CASSQASGISGANVLTF.

This clone was detected only once. V usage is TRBV5-5 and J usage is TRBJ1-2; 9 nucleotides line up with TRBD1. This CDR3 is 19 amino acids long. The V and J ends lost 5 bases and 5 bases, in that order; junction bases with no gene match: 22. In germline, CDR1 is SGHKS, CDR2 YYEKEE (reference sequence). Here the CDR3 reads CASRRSPGQGIQLGYGYTF. For the CDR3, the DNA is TGTGCCAGCAGACGAAGCCCGGGACAGGGTATTCAGTTAGGGTATGGCTACACCTTC.

With regard to this clone: The identical CDR3 is also encoded by other nucleotide sequences in the sample. The chain links TRBV30 to TRBJ1-1; D not certain. Deletions cut 0 bases from V and 0 bases from J, with 5 bases between. The CDR3 has 13 residues. Germline CDR1 GTSNPN, CDR2 SVGIG (reference sequence). The CDR3 DNA sequence: TGTGCCTGGAGTGTTTCAGTGAACACTGAAGCTTTCTTT. Amino acid sequence: CAWSVSVNTEAFF.

The V call is TRBV28, the J call TRBJ1-4; 10 nucleotides match TRBD1. From germline, CDR1 is MDHEN and CDR2 SYDVKM. With V trimmed by 6 bases and J by 7 bases, 11 bases remained unmatched. CDR3 length equals 16 residues. This CDR3 is CASRHLDRGWPEKLFF. The CDR3, as DNA: TGTGCCAGCAGACACCTGGACAGGGGGTGGCCTGAAAAACTGTTTTTT.

The chain couples TRBV7-2 to TRBJ1-2, with 11 bases lining up with TRBD1. The CDR3 contains 15 residues. V lost 2 bases and J lost 3; bases outside the gene matches: 2. Germline CDR1 SGHTA, CDR2 FQGNSA. Here the CDR3 reads CASSLTGQGDYGYTF. In nucleotides, the CDR3 is TGTGCCAGCAGCTTAACGGGACAGGGGGACTATGGCTACACCTTC.

The chain joins TRBV19 to TRBJ1-2, with D perhaps matching TRBD1 (6 bases). The CDR3 consists of 16 residues. Trimming shortened V by 5 bases and J by 0 bases, and 16 bases separated the two germline ends. The germline gives CDR1 LNHDA, CDR2 SQIVND (reference sequence). The CDR3 DNA reads as TGTGCCAGTAGTCGTCTTGGGGAGGGGGCTAACTATGGCTACACCTTC. This gives the protein CASSRLGEGANYGYTF.

The chain employs TRBV6-1 and TRBJ1-1; D possibly corresponds to TRBD1 (5 bases). Germline CDR1 MNHNS, CDR2 SASEGT. V shed 7 bases and J shed 4 bases, with 13 bases lying between them. The CDR3 has 13 amino acids. CDR3 region: CASTPKGFTEAFF. CDR3 sequence (DNA): TGTGCCAGCACCCCTAAGGGGTTCACTGAAGCTTTCTTT.

The chain is built from TRBV5-1 and TRBJ2-5; a weak D match, TRBD2 (6 bases). Germline CDR1 reads SGHRS; CDR2 reads YFSETQ. This CDR3 has 14 amino acids. Trimming cost V 10 bases and J 5 bases, with 21 bases left between them. CDR3 sequence (DNA): TGCGCCTGCGAAAACGGGGGAGCCGGCGAGACCCAGTACTTC. Translating gives CACENGGAGETQYF.

This clone was seen a single time. This rearrangement joins TRBV7-2 to TRBJ1-1; no definite D call. Per the germline V gene, CDR1 is SGHTA and CDR2 is FQGNSA. The germline V and J ends were trimmed by 8 bases and 2 bases, with 12 bases remaining between them. CDR3 length equals 13 residues. DNA for the CDR3: TGTGCCAGCGCCAACCAGATCAACACTGAAGCTTTCTTT. It codes for CASANQINTEAFF.

The V call is TRBV15, the J call TRBJ1-6; the D gene is possibly TRBD1 (6 bases). This CDR3 spans 12 amino acids. The V gene's germline CDR1 is LNHNV and CDR2 YYDKDF (reference sequence). Trimming cost V 5 bases and J 10 bases, with 9 bases left between them. The CDR3 sequence is CATSAGESPLHF. The CDR3 DNA is TGTGCCACCAGCGCAGGGGAATCACCCCTCCACTTT.

The J gene is TRBJ2-7, the V gene TRBV5-4; the D gene is possibly TRBD1 (5 bases). Germline CDR1 and CDR2: SGHNT and YYREEE (reference sequence). The CDR3 covers 15 residues. V gave up 3 bases and J gave up 1 base, with 14 bases separating them. CDR3 DNA: TGTGCCAGCAGCTCCCCACCGACAGAGTCCTACGAGCAGTACTTC. Amino acids: CASSSPPTESYEQYF.

In this sample, this clone turned up once. The V and J genes are TRBV4-3 and TRBJ2-1; D is unclear. The CDR3 has 12 residues. The V end was cut by 0 bases, the J end by 12 bases, with 9 bases between. Germline loops: CDR1 LGHNA, CDR2 YSLEER. CDR3 residues: CASSQDRLGQFF. The CDR3 DNA reads TGCGCCAGCAGCCAAGACCGACTTGGGCAGTTCTTC.

The rearrangement links TRBV27 to TRBJ2-3, with a tentative D call TRBD2 (6 bases). CDR3 length equals 17 residues. Trimming stripped 6 bases from V and 1 base from J, with 20 bases between. Germline V gene sequence: CDR1 MNHEY, CDR2 SMNVEV (reference sequence). The CDR3 spells CASSSFGTPLGTDTQYF. The DNA for the CDR3 is TGTGCCAGCAGCTCCTTTGGGACTCCCCTAGGCACAGATACGCAGTATTTT.

The J gene is TRBJ1-2, the V gene TRBV2; no clear D. There are 13 residues in the CDR3. Germline loops: CDR1 SNHLY, CDR2 FYNNEI. V lost 8 bases to trimming and J lost 2 bases, with 12 bases between them. The CDR3 region is CASRRAANYGYTF. The CDR3 DNA reads as TGTGCCAGCCGCCGCGCGGCGAACTATGGCTACACCTTC.

The genes are TRBV19 and TRBJ2-7, with 8 positions matching TRBD1. The CDR3 covers 15 residues. The ends lost 3 bases at V and 2 bases at J; junction bases unmatched: 6. Germline V gene lookup returns CDR1 LNHDA and CDR2 SQIVND (reference sequence). CDR3 protein: CASSIQSTGAYEQYF. For the CDR3, the DNA is TGTGCCAGTAGTATCCAATCGACAGGGGCCTACGAGCAGTACTTC. Complete variable domain (other parts from reference TRBV19 and TRBJ2-7): DGGITQSPKYLFRKEGQNVTLSCEQNLNHDAMYWYRQDPGQGLRLIYYSQIVNDFQKGDIAEGYSVSREKKESFPLTVTSAQKNPTAFYLCASSIQSTGAYEQYFGPGTRLTVT.